Below, 14 T cell receptor beta chains from the same sample are listed, as sequenced in a study of cytotoxic CD8 clonotypes in ibrutinib-treated CLL. Sequencing used immunoSEQ multiplex PCR; TCRdb keeps in-frame clones, though not all of them. The data contain approximately 150,000 clones, 70% to 80% of them singletons. The sequencing used PBMCs, collected after 12 months of ibrutinib treatment. These receptor sequences come from a human donor with chronic lymphocytic leukemia.

This chain joins TRBV5-1 and TRBJ2-3; D unclear. Germline lookup yields CDR1 SGHRS and CDR2 YFSETQ. Trimming cost V 4 bases and J 0 bases, with 12 bases left between them. The CDR3 totals 15 residues. The CDR3 region is CASSPDTASTDTQYF. The DNA of the CDR3 is TGCGCCAGCAGCCCCGACACGGCTAGCACAGATACGCAGTATTTT.

The chain joins TRBV5-1 to TRBJ2-1, with 11 bases identical to TRBD2. The germline gives CDR1 SGHRS, CDR2 YFSETQ. The J segment lost 1 base and the V segment lost 3 bases, leaving 3 bases of the junction unmatched. The CDR3 has 16 residues. The CDR3 here is CASSSSSGRSYNEQFF. CDR3 DNA sequence: TGCGCCAGCAGCTCGTCTAGCGGGAGGTCCTACAATGAGCAGTTCTTC. Together with reference TRBV5-1 and TRBJ2-1, the CDR3 gives the full variable domain: KAGVTQTPRYLIKTRGQQVTLSCSPISGHRSVSWYQQTPGQGLQFLFEYFSETQRNKGNFPGRFSGRQFSNSRSEMNVSTLELGDSALYLCASSSSSGRSYNEQFFGPGTRLTVL.

The chain couples TRBV19 to TRBJ2-7; 8 bases are a match to TRBD2. Germline assignment: CDR1 LNHDA and CDR2 SQIVND (reference sequence). This CDR3 has 15 residues. Trimming took 3 bases from V and 3 from J; bases not matched to a gene: 7. The CDR3 DNA follows: TGTGCCAGTAGTATGTTTGGGGGGACTAGCTACGAGCAGTACTTC. Translated: CASSMFGGTSYEQYF. Together with reference TRBV19 and TRBJ2-7, the CDR3 gives the full variable domain: DGGITQSPKYLFRKEGQNVTLSCEQNLNHDAMYWYRQDPGQGLRLIYYSQIVNDFQKGDIAEGYSVSREKKESFPLTVTSAQKNPTAFYLCASSMFGGTSYEQYFGPGTRLTVT.

The V and J genes are TRBV7-9 and TRBJ2-3; TRBD2 might be the D (5 bases). V was pared by 2 bases and J by 6 bases, with 12 bases between. Germline-derived CDR1 and CDR2 are SEHNR and FQNEAQ (reference sequence). CDR3 length equals 14 residues. CDR3: CASSLFLAWDTQYF. CDR3 in DNA: TGTGCCAGCAGCTTATTTCTAGCCTGGGATACGCAGTATTTT.

The rearrangement uses TRBV27 and TRBJ1-5, with D possibly TRBD1 on 5 matching bases. The V and J ends lost 5 bases and 5 bases respectively, with 16 bases between them. Germline V CDR1 and CDR2: MNHEY, SMNVEV (reference sequence). This CDR3 contains 15 residues. CDR3 in amino acids: CASSLYRDSYQPQHF. As DNA, the CDR3 is TGTGCCAGCAGTCTTTACCGGGACTCCTATCAGCCCCAGCATTTT.

The rearrangement joins TRBV27 to TRBJ2-7, with D perhaps TRBD2 (6 bases). This CDR3 is built from 15 residues. V lost 6 bases to trimming and J lost 3 bases, with 18 bases between them. Germline V gives CDR1 MNHEY, CDR2 SMNVEV (reference sequence). The CDR3 bases are TGTGCCAGCAGATCAATCGGGGGACGGGGCTACGAGCAGTACTTC. Amino acid sequence: CASRSIGGRGYEQYF.

This chain links TRBV20-1 with TRBJ1-2; D remains unclear. This CDR3 comprises 11 residues. Trimming pared 3 bases from V and 7 bases from J, leaving 9 bases between. Germline CDR1 is DFQATT and CDR2 is SNEGSKA (reference sequence). The CDR3 nucleotides read TGCAGTGCTAGGTTCGGTAGTGGCTACACCTTC. Its translation is CSARFGSGYTF.

The rearrangement joins TRBV6-1 to TRBJ2-3; D gene unclear. Germline CDR1 and CDR2: MNHNS and SASEGT. The V end was cut by 3 bases, the J end by 2 bases, with 15 bases between. The CDR3 contains 16 residues. CDR3 coding DNA: TGTGCCAGCAGTGACTTAGGCGTCGTGGCCACAGATACGCAGTATTTT. This codes for CASSDLGVVATDTQYF.

This clone was seen a single time. The chain combines TRBV28 with TRBJ1-2, with a tentative D call TRBD1 (6 bases). V was trimmed by 5 bases and J by 2 bases, leaving 15 bases between them. Germline CDR1 and CDR2: MDHEN and SYDVKM. This CDR3 is built from 15 residues. The CDR3 is CASSTQGLGNYGYTF. The CDR3 DNA is TGTGCCAGCAGTACACAGGGTCTGGGAAACTATGGCTACACCTTC.

The chain has TRBV11-2 and TRBJ2-1, with D possibly TRBD2 on 5 matching bases. The V end lost 5 bases, the J end lost 0 bases, and 8 bases lay between the germline ends. The CDR3 has 14 residues. Germline loops: CDR1 SGHAT, CDR2 FQNNGV. The CDR3 DNA sequence: TGTGCCAGCAGCCGGGGTCTCTCCTACAATGAGCAGTTCTTC. It yields the protein CASSRGLSYNEQFF.

V gene TRBV5-5 combines with J gene TRBJ2-7; TRBD1 aligns across 7 bases. Germline V gene sequence: CDR1 SGHKS, CDR2 YYEKEE (reference sequence). The CDR3 runs 14 residues. Trimming removed 1 base from V and 2 bases from J; junction bases left unmatched: 3. CDR3: CASSLWDRAYEQYF. The CDR3 coding sequence is TGTGCCAGCAGCTTGTGGGACAGAGCCTACGAGCAGTACTTC.

This chain uses TRBV5-1 with TRBJ2-6, with D tentatively TRBD1 or TRBD2 (5 bases each). The ends were cut back, 0 bases at V and 2 bases at J, with 15 bases in the middle. Germline CDR1 is SGHRS and CDR2 is YFSETQ. The CDR3 runs 18 residues. The CDR3 is CASSLAGRRGPGANVLTF. As DNA, the CDR3 is TGCGCCAGCAGCTTGGCCGGCAGAAGGGGACCTGGGGCCAACGTCCTGACTTTC.

This clone has only a few counts. The chain has TRBV2 and TRBJ1-2; 8 bases map to TRBD1. The trim removed 6 bases at V and 8 bases at J, leaving 5 bases unmatched. The CDR3 is 12 amino acids. Germline V lookup: CDR1 SNHLY, CDR2 FYNNEI. The CDR3 DNA follows: TGTGCCAGCAGGGGACAGGTAGGCGGCTACACCTTC. This translates into CASRGQVGGYTF.

The chain is built from TRBV6-1 and TRBJ1-2; 9 nucleotides align to TRBD1. Per the germline V gene, CDR1 is MNHNS and CDR2 is SASEGT. The CDR3 is 14 amino acids. Trimming at V came to 6 bases and at J to 2 bases, leaving 4 bases not matched to a gene. CDR3: CASSAQGANYGYTF. DNA of the CDR3: TGTGCCAGCAGCGCACAGGGGGCAAACTATGGCTACACCTTC.